The 15 T cell receptor beta chains presented below share a single source sample, sequenced in a study of blood T cell repertoires in COVID-19. Here immunoSEQ multiplex PCR was the method, and the copy in TCRdb shows in-frame clones only, minus some. Among 150,000 to 200,000 clones listed, around four fifths were seen once. Sequencing was done on a sample of peripheral blood. The receptors here all came from a man between 70 and 80 years old with active or convalescent COVID-19.

This chain connects TRBV5-1 to TRBJ2-5; D unresolved. Deletions cut 0 bases from V and 2 bases from J, with 14 bases between. Germline lookup yields CDR1 SGHRS and CDR2 YFSETQ. CDR3 length: 16 residues. The chain's CDR3 is CASSLGSGGRQETQYF. CDR3 sequence (DNA): TGCGCCAGCAGCTTGGGTTCCGGCGGAAGGCAAGAGACCCAGTACTTC.

The chain has TRBV9 and TRBJ2-3, with TRBD2 matching 11 bases. CDR1 and CDR2 from the germline V gene are SGDLS and YYNGEE. The ends lost 4 bases at V and 6 bases at J; junction bases unmatched: 16. The CDR3 consists of 18 residues. The CDR3 DNA sequence: TGTGCCAGCAGCATTATGGGACCTAGCGGGGGGTGGATGGATACGCAGTATTTT. This translates into CASSIMGPSGGWMDTQYF.

Note on this clone: Other DNA sequences in this sample translate to the same CDR3. The rearrangement links TRBV30 to TRBJ2-2; 7 bases fit TRBD2. In germline, CDR1 is GTSNPN, CDR2 SVGIG (reference sequence). The CDR3 has 13 residues. After removal of 2 bases from V and 4 bases from J, the junction contained 1 base not matched to a gene. The CDR3 DNA sequence: TGTGCCTGGAGTCGACTAGCCACCGGGGAGCTGTTTTTT. Residues: CAWSRLATGELFF.

The chain links TRBV7-2 to TRBJ1-1; no definite D call. V shed 1 base and J shed 5 bases, with 11 bases lying between them. This CDR3 spans 14 amino acids. Germline CDR1 SGHTA, CDR2 FQGNSA. The DNA for the CDR3 is TGTGCCAGCAGCTTAGATGGGCCTCTAACTGAAGCTTTCTTT. Translation gives CASSLDGPLTEAFF.

The chain has TRBV2 and TRBJ2-7; no firm D call. CDR1 and CDR2 (germline): SNHLY, FYNNEI. The CDR3 spans 11 residues. V lost 5 bases and J 4 bases, leaving 6 bases between the germline ends. The CDR3 DNA sequence: TGTGCCAGCAGTCTTAATTACGAGCAGTACTTC. This sequence encodes CASSLNYEQYF.

The V gene is TRBV5-4, the J gene TRBJ1-6; 9 bases line up with TRBD1. Germline trimming cut 4 bases from V and 6 bases from J; bases unmatched to any gene: 2. CDR3 length: 14 amino acids. The germline CDR1 and CDR2 sequences are SGHNT and YYREEE (reference sequence). CDR3 coding DNA: TGTGCCAGCAGCCGGGACAGGGCTAATTCACCCCTCCACTTT. Protein sequence: CASSRDRANSPLHF.

The chain couples TRBV27 to TRBJ2-2; 8 nucleotides agree with TRBD1. Germline CDR1 and CDR2: MNHEY and SMNVEV (reference sequence). J gave up 4 bases and V 2 bases, and 6 bases lay outside the gene matches. This CDR3 is 16 amino acids long. The CDR3 DNA reads TGTGCCAGCAGTTTAGGCAGGGGGCAAGGCACCGGGGAGCTGTTTTTT. Its translation is CASSLGRGQGTGELFF.

This clone appeared once. The chain is built from TRBV4-2 and TRBJ2-7; tentatively, D is TRBD2 (5 bases). Trimming removed 2 bases from V and 1 base from J, with 12 bases in between. This CDR3 has 15 residues. CDR1 is LGHNA and CDR2 is YNFKEQ in the germline V gene. Written as DNA, the CDR3 is TGTGCCAGCAGCCAAAACCGGGGAGAATCCTACGAGCAGTACTTC. This sequence encodes CASSQNRGESYEQYF.

V is TRBV12-3 or TRBV12-4 and J is TRBJ1-1; 9 bases match TRBD1. Losses at the gene ends were 4 bases for V and 12 bases for J; bases not matched to a gene: 9. This CDR3 is 13 amino acids long. The CDR3 sequence is CASSSPSGTGTFF. The CDR3 nucleotides are TGTGCCAGCAGTTCGCCTTCCGGGACAGGGACTTTCTTT.

The chain is built from TRBV19 and TRBJ1-2, with no clear D. The germline V gene has CDR1 LNHDA and CDR2 SQIVND (reference sequence). CDR3 length: 13 amino acids. V was pared by 0 bases and J by 7 bases, with 9 bases between. In DNA, the CDR3 is TGTGCCAGTAGTATAGAATCAAGAGGTGGCTACACCTTC. Its translation is CASSIESRGGYTF. Using reference TRBV19 and TRBJ1-2 for the parts outside the CDR3, the full variable domain is DGGITQSPKYLFRKEGQNVTLSCEQNLNHDAMYWYRQDPGQGLRLIYYSQIVNDFQKGDIAEGYSVSREKKESFPLTVTSAQKNPTAFYLCASSIESRGGYTFGSGTRLTVV.

The chain links TRBV6-5 to TRBJ1-1; tentative D call: TRBD1 (5 bases). Per germline, CDR1 MNHEY and CDR2 SVGAGI. The CDR3 is 15 residues long. With 10 bases removed from V and 5 bases from J, the gap between germline ends came to 23 bases. Here the CDR3 reads CAIRGMGPGGTEAFF. DNA for the CDR3: TGTGCCATCCGGGGGATGGGACCGGGCGGGACTGAAGCTTTCTTT.

The V call is TRBV9, the J call TRBJ1-2, with TRBD1 as a possible D gene (5 bases). The CDR3 totals 13 residues. Germline CDR1 SGDLS, CDR2 YYNGEE. V lost 2 bases and J lost 4, with 9 bases in between. The CDR3 sequence: CASSVGGGYGYTF. Here the CDR3 DNA reads TGTGCCAGCAGCGTTGGGGGGGGCTATGGCTACACCTTC.

The CDR3 nucleotides read TGTGCCAGCAGCTACTGGTCGGCAGGGGACGGCACTGAAGCTTTCTTT. This codes for CASSYWSAGDGTEAFF. The gene calls are TRBV5-5 and TRBJ1-1, with TRBD1 as a possible D gene (6 bases). The CDR3 spans 16 residues. Trimming stripped 3 bases from V and 4 bases from J, with 19 bases between. Germline V CDR1 and CDR2: SGHKS, YYEKEE (reference sequence).

The V and J genes are TRBV7-2 and TRBJ2-7; TRBD2 aligns across 8 bases. Germline CDR1 reads SGHTA; CDR2 reads FQGNSA. The trim removed 0 bases at V and 2 bases at J, leaving 3 bases unmatched. There are 15 residues in the CDR3. In DNA form, the CDR3 reads TGTGCCAGCAGCTTAGCTACGGGGGGGCCCTACGAGCAGTACTTC. This sequence encodes CASSLATGGPYEQYF.

The chain has TRBV7-2 and TRBJ1-2, with 7 bases matching TRBD1. Unmatched junction bases numbered 10, after V lost 2 bases and J lost 4 bases. This CDR3 region has 16 residues. The germline V gene encodes CDR1 SGHTA and CDR2 FQGNSA. CDR3: CASSLNTRTGSYGYTF. The CDR3 DNA is TGTGCCAGCAGCTTAAATACCCGGACAGGTAGCTATGGCTACACCTTC.